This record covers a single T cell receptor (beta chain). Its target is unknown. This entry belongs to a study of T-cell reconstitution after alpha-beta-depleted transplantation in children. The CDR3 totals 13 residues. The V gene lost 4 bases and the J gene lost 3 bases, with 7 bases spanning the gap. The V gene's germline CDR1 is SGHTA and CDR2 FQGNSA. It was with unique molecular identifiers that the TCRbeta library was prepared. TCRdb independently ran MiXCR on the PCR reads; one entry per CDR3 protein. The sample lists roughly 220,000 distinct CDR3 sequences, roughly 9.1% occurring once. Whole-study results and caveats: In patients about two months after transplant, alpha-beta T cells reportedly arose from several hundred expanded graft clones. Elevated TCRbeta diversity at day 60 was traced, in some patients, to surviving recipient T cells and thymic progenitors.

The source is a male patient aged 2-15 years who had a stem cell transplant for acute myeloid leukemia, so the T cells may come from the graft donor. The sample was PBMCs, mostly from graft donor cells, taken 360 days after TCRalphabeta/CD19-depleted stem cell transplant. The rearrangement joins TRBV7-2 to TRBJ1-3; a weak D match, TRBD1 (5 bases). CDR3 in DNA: TGTGCCAGCAGCTCCCAGGGTGGAAACACCATATATTTT. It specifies CASSSQGGNTIYF.